The 17 T cell receptor beta chains below all came from one sample that was sequenced in a study of blood T cell repertoires in COVID-19. Clones were sequenced by immunoSEQ multiplex PCR, and TCRdb holds only the in-frame ones, with some missing. Of some 240,000 clones listed, approximately 90% were seen once; the top ten hold 0.8% to 1%. The sample consisted of peripheral blood. All receptors derive from a man in his fifties or sixties with COVID-19, enrolled during active disease.

This sequence joins TRBV5-4 and TRBJ1-2; D unresolved. From germline, CDR1 is SGHNT and CDR2 YYREEE (reference sequence). This CDR3 is built from 15 residues. V was shortened by 6 bases and J by 7 bases, with 22 bases between the two germline ends. Here the CDR3 DNA reads TGTGCCAGCAACCCCCAGGTCGGAGGTGCATCTGGCTACACCTTC. Translation gives CASNPQVGGASGYTF.

Points on this clone: The germline gene is not matched at one end of the junction; a read error may be the cause. The V gene is TRBV3-1 (or the pseudogene TRBV3-2), the J gene TRBJ2-7; TRBD1 is a possible D gene (6 bases). CDR3 length: 14 amino acids. From germline, CDR1 is LGHDT and CDR2 YNNKEL (reference sequence). CDR3 DNA: TGTGCCAGCAGTCAAGGACAGCCGGTTAGACCCCAGTACTTC. This codes for CASSQGQPVRPQYF.

The J gene is TRBJ2-1, the V gene TRBV6-4, with TRBD2 matching over 7 bases. This CDR3 contains 18 residues. V shed 4 bases, J shed 3 bases, and the junction held 15 bases outside the gene matches. Germline V gives CDR1 MRHNA, CDR2 SNTAGT. The CDR3 reads CASSGWGEAGSFYNEQFF. The CDR3, as DNA: TGTGCCAGCAGTGGATGGGGAGAAGCGGGGTCGTTCTACAATGAGCAGTTCTTC.

The chain uses TRBV25-1 and TRBJ1-6; a possible D gene is TRBD1 (6 bases). This CDR3 is built from 14 residues. CDR1 and CDR2 (germline): MGHDK, SYGVNS. Trimming took 6 bases from V and 9 from J, leaving 15 bases between them. The CDR3 region is CASSQDRSGSPLHF. In DNA, the CDR3 is TGTGCCAGCAGCCAAGACAGGTCAGGTTCACCCCTCCACTTT.

This clone was observed once. The chain couples TRBV28 to TRBJ1-1; D possibly corresponds to TRBD1 (6 bases). The CDR3 length is 14 residues. The germline gives CDR1 MDHEN, CDR2 SYDVKM. Between the trimmed V and J ends, which lost 3 bases and 7 bases, there was a span of 15 bases. The CDR3 sequence: CASSFPRGQSEAFF. DNA for the CDR3: TGTGCCAGCAGTTTCCCCCGGGGACAAAGTGAAGCTTTCTTT.

The CDR3 DNA reads TGCAGCGTTGGTGAGGCGGCAAACTACGAGCAGTACTTC. This encodes CSVGEAANYEQYF. The chain has TRBV29-1 and TRBJ2-7; D is unclear. CDR3 length: 13 residues. Trimming left V 4 bases short and J 3 bases short, with 13 bases between. The germline gives CDR1 SQVTM, CDR2 ANQGSEA.

This sequence joins TRBV9 and TRBJ1-2; 9 positions match TRBD1. The V and J ends lost 3 bases and 2 bases, in that order; junction bases with no gene match: 8. From germline, CDR1 is SGDLS and CDR2 YYNGEE. The CDR3 length is 16 residues. As DNA, the CDR3 is TGTGCCAGCAGCGCCGGGACAGGGCATGGAAACTATGGCTACACCTTC. It encodes CASSAGTGHGNYGYTF.

The chain couples TRBV5-1 to TRBJ1-1; TRBD1 matches at 9 bases. The CDR3 has 12 amino acids. Germline trimming cut 4 bases from V and 10 bases from J; bases unmatched to any gene: 5. In germline, CDR1 is SGHRS, CDR2 YFSETQ. CDR3 bases: TGCGCCAGCAGCCCTACGACAGGGGGAGCTTTCTTT. Translation: CASSPTTGGAFF.

This clone has only one observation. The chain is built from TRBV5-1 and TRBJ2-3; 10 bases are shared with TRBD2. The CDR3 has 17 amino acids. J gave up 2 bases and V 0 bases, and 6 bases lay outside the gene matches. Germline CDR1 and CDR2: SGHRS and YFSETQ. CDR3 in amino acids: CASSLVASGGFTDTQYF. The CDR3 nucleotides are TGCGCCAGCAGCTTGGTGGCTAGCGGGGGCTTCACAGATACGCAGTATTTT.

This clone came up a few times. The chain employs TRBV5-4 and TRBJ2-3; a weak D match, TRBD2 (5 bases). Germline-derived CDR1 and CDR2 are SGHNT and YYREEE (reference sequence). There are 13 residues in the CDR3. V dropped 4 bases and J dropped 6 bases, with 12 bases sitting between them. CDR3 DNA: TGTGCCAGCAGCCGACTATTTTTGGATACGCAGTATTTT. It yields the protein CASSRLFLDTQYF.

The chain carries TRBV6-1 and TRBJ2-2, with D uncertain. V was shortened by 1 base and J by 6 bases, with 12 bases between the two germline ends. There are 15 residues in the CDR3. The V gene's germline CDR1 is MNHNS and CDR2 SASEGT. CDR3 amino acids: CASSEVMSNAGELFF. The CDR3 DNA sequence: TGTGCCAGCAGTGAAGTCATGAGTAATGCCGGGGAGCTGTTTTTT.

The V and J genes are TRBV7-2 and TRBJ2-3; possibly TRBD1 for D (5 bases). The ends were cut back, 5 bases at V and 0 bases at J, with 9 bases in the middle. Germline CDR1 is SGHTA and CDR2 is FQGNSA. The CDR3 contains 14 residues. Here the CDR3 DNA reads TGTGCCAGCAGCCCAGGGCGGAGCACAGATACGCAGTATTTT. It codes for CASSPGRSTDTQYF. Full variable domain (rest looked up from reference TRBV7-2 and TRBJ2-3): GAGVSQSPSNKVTEKGKDVELRCDPISGHTALYWYRQSLGQGLEFLIYFQGNSAPDKSGLPSDRFSAERTGGSVSTLTIQRTQQEDSAVYLCASSPGRSTDTQYFGPGTRLTVL.

The genes are TRBV7-2 and TRBJ1-5, with TRBD1 matching 8 bases. The CDR3 totals 15 residues. The V segment lost 5 bases and the J segment 0 bases; nucleotides outside the gene matches: 3. The V gene's germline CDR1 is SGHTA and CDR2 FQGNSA. CDR3 nucleotides: TGTGCCAGCAGCACGACAGGGGTTAGCAATCAGCCCCAGCATTTT. The encoded protein is CASSTTGVSNQPQHF.

The chain employs TRBV5-4 and TRBJ1-1, with D unresolved. In germline, CDR1 is SGHNT, CDR2 YYREEE (reference sequence). This CDR3 spans 14 amino acids. Trimming stripped 3 bases from V and 7 bases from J, with 16 bases between. CDR3: CASSSQNPTSEAFF. CDR3 nucleotide sequence: TGTGCCAGCAGCTCCCAAAACCCGACAAGTGAAGCTTTCTTT.

This sequence joins TRBV6-2 or TRBV6-3 and TRBJ1-2, with unresolved D. The CDR3 length is 14 residues. Trimming removed 2 bases from V and 4 bases from J, with 11 bases in between. Per germline, CDR1 MNHEY and CDR2 SVGEGT. The CDR3 sequence is CASSYQVLSYGYTF. For the CDR3, the DNA is TGTGCCAGCAGTTACCAGGTCTTATCCTATGGCTACACCTTC.

This chain joins TRBV3-1 (or the pseudogene TRBV3-2) and TRBJ1-2; no clear D. CDR3 length: 14 amino acids. The germline gives CDR1 LGHDT, CDR2 YNNKEL (reference sequence). Deletions cut 4 bases from V and 2 bases from J, with 11 bases between. The CDR3 bases are TGTGCCAGCAGCCGCCGAACTTACAACTATGGCTACACCTTC. Its translation is CASSRRTYNYGYTF.

The chain uses TRBV18 and TRBJ1-1; D might be TRBD1 (6 bases). The CDR3 has 16 residues. V gave up 1 base and J gave up 4 bases, with 16 bases separating them. Germline lookup yields CDR1 KGHSH and CDR2 LQKENI. The CDR3 DNA reads TGTGCCAGCTCACCACGCCTTACAGGGTGGGGCACTGAAGCTTTCTTT. This translates into CASSPRLTGWGTEAFF. The variable domain in full, completed from reference TRBV18 and TRBJ1-1, reads NAGVMQNPRHLVRRRGQEARLRCSPMKGHSHVYWYRQLPEEGLKFMVYLQKENIIDESGMPKERFSAEFPKEGPSILRIQQVVRGDSAAYFCASSPRLTGWGTEAFFGQGTRLTVV.